The source of this TCR beta chain is a study of cytomegalovirus exposure and HLA in healthy donors. Concerning this clone itself: The antigen is unknown.

This CDR3 comprises 14 residues. Germline CDR1 SGHDN, CDR2 FVKESK. V lost 4 bases, J lost 4 bases, and 6 bases stayed unmatched. Study-wide findings and caveats: Roughly uniform depth of sequencing across donors was assumed in presence/absence analyses.

A multiplex PCR was run with 60 Vbeta primers and 13 Jbeta primers. Data came from immunoSEQ multiplex PCR; TCRdb stores just in-frame clones and leaves some out. The sample yields about 140,000 clones, about three quarters seen once. The sequenced sample consisted of PBMCs. The sequence derives from a young man in good health and CMV-seropositive. The chain links TRBV14 to TRBJ2-5, with TRBD2 identical over 7 bases. The CDR3 DNA follows: TGTGCCAGCAGCCTTGTCGGGGGGAGAGAGACCCAGTACTTC. Translation gives CASSLVGGRETQYF.